The 8 T cell receptor beta chains below all came from one sample that was sequenced in a study of tumor-infiltrating lymphocytes in localized non-small cell lung cancer. Libraries were prepared by immunoSEQ multiplex PCR; TCRdb keeps only in-frame clonotypes and omits some of them. The table lists about 15,000 clones, 65% to 85% of them singletons, with 10% in the top ten. Sequenced material: uninvolved lung tissue not adjacent to the tumor. The receptors stem from a human donor with non-small cell lung cancer.

The V and J genes are TRBV11-2 and TRBJ2-1; D is unclear. The germline CDR1 and CDR2 sequences are SGHAT and FQNNGV. V shed 5 bases and J shed 10 bases, with 15 bases lying between them. The CDR3 loop spans 13 amino acids. The CDR3 loop is CASSRSSNGEQFF. CDR3 coding DNA: TGTGCCAGCAGCCGCTCATCTAACGGGGAGCAGTTCTTC.

This clone has just one count. This sequence joins TRBV12-5 and TRBJ2-3; no definite D call. The CDR3 contains 14 residues. Germline V CDR1 and CDR2: LGHNT, FRNRAP. V was clipped by 1 base and J by 3 bases, with 8 bases between them. CDR3: CASGLDPYTDTQYF. CDR3 DNA sequence: TGTGCTAGTGGTTTGGACCCCTATACAGATACGCAGTATTTT.

This chain uses TRBV2 with TRBJ1-2; a possible D gene is TRBD1 (5 bases). The CDR3 is made up of 17 amino acids. Germline CDR1 is SNHLY and CDR2 is FYNNEI. The V end was cut by 8 bases, the J end by 8 bases, with 30 bases between. CDR3 region: CASQMDPVRPGVGGYTF. The CDR3 DNA reads TGTGCCAGCCAGATGGACCCGGTACGTCCGGGGGTCGGCGGCTACACCTTC.

The J gene is TRBJ1-4, the V gene TRBV6-5, with TRBD1 as a possible D gene (5 bases). Germline CDR1 MNHEY, CDR2 SVGAGI. Between the trimmed V and J ends, which lost 6 bases and 1 base, there was a span of 9 bases. CDR3 length: 14 residues. The CDR3 nucleotides read TGTGCCAGCAGGGGGCGGGGAACTAATGAAAAACTGTTTTTT. Protein product: CASRGRGTNEKLFF.

This clone occurred a few times. The chain recombines TRBV19 with TRBJ2-1, with 7 bases that match TRBD1. The CDR3 is 13 amino acids. Germline CDR1 and CDR2: LNHDA and SQIVND (reference sequence). V lost 5 bases to trimming and J lost 11 bases; unmatched junction nucleotides: 9. The CDR3 reads CASSSGTVSKQFF. In DNA, the CDR3 is TGTGCCAGTAGTTCCGGGACAGTTTCCAAGCAGTTCTTC. Full variable domain (missing parts from reference TRBV19 and TRBJ2-1): DGGITQSPKYLFRKEGQNVTLSCEQNLNHDAMYWYRQDPGQGLRLIYYSQIVNDFQKGDIAEGYSVSREKKESFPLTVTSAQKNPTAFYLCASSSGTVSKQFFGPGTRLTVL.

The chain combines TRBV11-3 with TRBJ2-1; D gene uncertain. CDR3 length equals 12 residues. Germline CDR1 SGHNT, CDR2 YENEEA. V was pared by 3 bases and J by 6 bases, with 6 bases between. In DNA, the CDR3 is TGTGCCAGCAGCTTTGACCGCAATGAGCAGTTCTTC. Translating it yields CASSFDRNEQFF.

This clone was seen more than once but under ten times. V and J are TRBV29-1 and TRBJ1-5; D is unclear. V was pared by 4 bases and J by 3 bases, with 10 bases between. CDR1 is SQVTM, CDR2 ANQGSEA, per germline. The CDR3 sequence is 13 residues long. CDR3 nucleotide sequence: TGCAGCGTTGGTCACGAGTTCAATCAGCCCCAGCATTTT. Translating gives CSVGHEFNQPQHF. The variable domain in full, with the rest retrieved from reference TRBV29-1 and TRBJ1-5, is SAVISQKPSRDICQRGTSLTIQCQVDSQVTMMFWYRQQPGQSLTLIATANQGSEATYESGFVIDKFPISRPNLTFSTLTVSNMSPEDSSIYLCSVGHEFNQPQHFGDGTRLSIL.

The chain is built from TRBV27 and TRBJ2-5; D is uncertain. The V gene lost 4 bases and the J gene lost 0 bases, with 6 bases spanning the gap. Germline values: CDR1 MNHEY, CDR2 SMNVEV (reference sequence). The CDR3 spans 13 residues. The CDR3 DNA follows: TGTGCCAGCAGTTCCCTCGACCAAGAGACCCAGTACTTC. It specifies CASSSLDQETQYF.